This entry features one T cell receptor (beta chain) sequence. Only a few counts were recorded for this clonotype. Its antigen is not yet known. Compared with germline, one end of the junction differs, possibly owing to a read error. The data derive from a study of CD8 T cells in ankylosing spondylitis (dated by TCRdb to 2015 to 2018). Regarding the study in general: The study set out to find disease-linked TCR variants by profiling T cell receptor beta repertoires in ankylosing spondylitis patients and healthy donors. Peripheral blood was sampled, and synovial fluid was also collected from ankylosing spondylitis patients. In total, the full study cohort was made up of some 110 healthy donors and 25 to 30 ankylosing spondylitis patients.

Sequencing instrument: Illumina HiSeq 2500. Quantitative 5'-RACE with molecular barcodes was used to prepare TCR beta libraries. From the authors' description of their analysis: Disease-linked TCR variants were identified with a new computational method built on a probabilistic model of VDJ rearrangement. TCRdb applied fastp at Q25 and MiXCR to the public reads, then kept only in-frame beta chains. Duplicate CDR3 protein sequences are folded into a single record with the most common DNA and genes. None of the V and J calls come from the authors' own analysis; TCRdb made them. This sample has 250,000 to 350,000 distinct CDR3 sequences in its table, and around 20% of those were observed once. The ten most abundant clones make up about 3.7% of the sample. On the study overall, not on this receptor specifically: The disease-linked clones had a CD8+ phenotype and were found at relatively low frequencies in peripheral blood. Some motif variants were previously reported in synovial fluid and blood of reactive arthritis patients, suggesting common disease-initiation mechanisms. Blood from ankylosing spondylitis patients appeared to be characterized by a TCR beta motif made up of about 8 highly homologous amino acid variants. The disease-linked clones were reported as significantly enriched in matched synovial fluid samples from ankylosing spondylitis patients.

What was sequenced was blood, either unsorted or a sorted T cell fraction (not recorded which). The clonotype originates from a female donor with ankylosing spondylitis or in good health (not recorded which).

The DNA reads TGCAGTGCTGCAGAAGACAGCCCCAATTCGCCCCTCCACTTT. Its protein product is CSAAEDSPNSPLHF. Here the chain combines TRBV20-1 and TRBJ1-6, and TRBD1 may be the D gene, going by 5 matching bases. CDR1 and CDR2, per the germline V gene (reference sequence), are DFQATT and SNEGSKA. The CDR3 spans 14 residues, from the cysteine through the phenylalanine. The read is trimmed to its CDR3 DNA, 42 bases read in frame from base 1.